These 5 T cell receptor beta chains were sequenced from one sample in a study of T-cell reconstitution after alpha-beta-depleted transplantation in children. Unique molecular identifiers were used in preparing the TCRbeta library. TCRdb passed the PCR reads through MiXCR, listing each CDR3 protein once. This sample yields approximately 400,000 distinct CDR3 sequences, of which approximately 11% are seen a single time; roughly 6% belongs to the top ten. This specimen consisted of PBMCs from the stem cell graft donor, obtained from the stem cell graft. The receptors shown here come from a human donor who donated a stem cell graft to a child with acute myeloid leukemia.

The gene calls are TRBV5-1 and TRBJ2-3; D is undetermined. The germline V gene has CDR1 SGHRS and CDR2 YFSETQ. The CDR3 consists of 16 residues. V was pared by 3 bases and J by 2 bases, with 16 bases between. CDR3 DNA sequence: TGCGCCAGCAGCTCCACTCGCGCGCAACTCACAGATACGCAGTATTTT. It codes for CASSSTRAQLTDTQYF.

This clonotype was picked up many times. The J gene is TRBJ2-1, the V gene TRBV5-5, with D unclear. From germline, CDR1 is SGHKS and CDR2 YYEKEE (reference sequence). There are 13 residues in the CDR3. Trimming removed 0 bases at V and 6 bases at J, with 7 bases between. In DNA, the CDR3 is TGTGCCAGCAGCTTGGTCCGGGCCAATGAGCAGTTCTTC. It translates to CASSLVRANEQFF.

This clonotype was recorded many times. The chain combines TRBV4-2 with TRBJ2-3; D is uncertain. The V and J ends lost 4 bases and 3 bases respectively, with 14 bases between them. CDR1 and CDR2 (germline): LGHNA, YNFKEQ. The CDR3 covers 15 residues. In DNA form, the CDR3 reads TGTGCCAGCAGCCGATCTATAGGACCTACAGATACGCAGTATTTT. This sequence encodes CASSRSIGPTDTQYF.

At least ten counts were recorded for this clonotype. The chain has TRBV7-2 and TRBJ1-4; D gene unclear. V was cut by 5 bases and J by 8 bases, with 12 bases left in between. CDR3 length: 13 residues. Germline CDR1 is SGHTA and CDR2 is FQGNSA. The CDR3 region has the DNA TGTGCCAGCAGCCCTAGTTCCGGAGAAAAACTGTTTTTT. It specifies CASSPSSGEKLFF.

The sample holds a few counts of this clonotype. The chain carries TRBV12-3 or TRBV12-4 and TRBJ2-5, with 11 bases matching TRBD2. Losses at the gene ends were 4 bases for V and 4 bases for J; bases not matched to a gene: 5. The length of the CDR3 is 15 residues. CDR3 protein: CASSSSGRSRETQYF. For the CDR3, the DNA is TGTGCCAGCAGTTCTAGCGGGAGGTCCAGAGAGACCCAGTACTTC.